This TCR beta chain was obtained from a study of blood T cell repertoires in COVID-19. TCRdb keeps only in-frame clones here, not all; method: immunoSEQ multiplex PCR. The data show tens of thousands of clones, with around four fifths seen just once and less than 2% held by the top ten. The receptor's source is a woman in her sixties with acute or convalescent COVID-19. What was sequenced was peripheral blood.

Here the CDR3 reads CASSLGGHPTPQPLHF. The CDR3 coding sequence is TGCGCCAGCAGCTTGGGTGGCCACCCGACACCCCAGCCCCTCCACTTT. This chain uses TRBV5-1 with TRBJ1-6; no clear D. Per the germline V gene, CDR1 is SGHRS and CDR2 is YFSETQ. The CDR3 contains 16 residues. Trimming removed 0 bases from V and 13 bases from J, with 20 bases in between.